These 31 T cell receptor beta chains were sequenced from one sample in a study of identical twins. In TCRdb, the 5' RACE reads were re-called with MiXCR into one record per CDR3 protein. The sample lists about 530,000 distinct CDR3 sequences, approximately 14% occurring once. These data were likewise used in another study, on yellow fever vaccine responses in identical twins.

The sequencing sample was made of CD4+ T cells sorted from blood. These receptors all stem from a woman in her late teens or twenties in good health.

CDR3 region: CASSPWVDATGELFF. The CDR3 nucleotides read TGTGCCAGCTCACCGTGGGTGGACGCCACCGGGGAGCTGTTTTTT. The chain uses TRBV18 and TRBJ2-2; D is ambiguous. The CDR3 spans 15 residues. In germline, CDR1 is KGHSH, CDR2 LQKENI. Trimming removed 3 bases at V and 4 bases at J, with 12 bases between. Full variable domain (missing parts from reference TRBV18 and TRBJ2-2): NAGVMQNPRHLVRRRGQEARLRCSPMKGHSHVYWYRQLPEEGLKFMVYLQKENIIDESGMPKERFSAEFPKEGPSILRIQQVVRGDSAAYFCASSPWVDATGELFFGEGSRLTVL.

The chain carries TRBV20-1 and TRBJ2-1; a possible D gene is TRBD2 (6 bases). Trimming removed 0 bases at V and 12 bases at J, with 15 bases between. The CDR3 has 13 residues. Looked up from germline, CDR1 is DFQATT and CDR2 is SNEGSKA (reference sequence). This chain's CDR3 is CSAREARGGGQFF. In DNA form, the CDR3 reads TGCAGTGCTAGAGAGGCGCGGGGTGGGGGGCAGTTCTTC.

V and J are TRBV6-5 and TRBJ2-7, with D hard to call. The length of the CDR3 is 14 residues. Germline V CDR1 and CDR2: MNHEY, SVGAGI. Trimming shortened V by 2 bases and J by 3 bases, and 11 bases separated the two germline ends. Here the CDR3 DNA reads TGTGCCAGCAGTTACCAGCCTCAGATCTACGAGCAGTACTTC. Protein: CASSYQPQIYEQYF.

This clonotype was counted at least ten times. This rearrangement joins TRBV3-1 to TRBJ2-1, with D possibly TRBD2 on 6 matching bases. This CDR3 has 13 amino acids. Trimming removed 6 bases from V and 7 bases from J, with 13 bases in between. The germline V gene encodes CDR1 LGHDT and CDR2 YNNKEL (reference sequence). The DNA for the CDR3 is TGTGCCAGCAGAACACTAGGAGGGAATGAGCAGTTCTTC. This gives the protein CASRTLGGNEQFF.

This clonotype was seen only a few times. This chain links TRBV5-6 with TRBJ2-7; 10 nucleotides agree with TRBD2. Germline CDR1 is SGHDT and CDR2 is YYEEEE. The trim removed 4 bases at V and 2 bases at J, leaving 6 bases unmatched. The CDR3 is 15 residues long. CDR3 region: CASSPPSGRAYEQYF. The CDR3 nucleotides are TGTGCCAGCAGCCCACCTAGCGGGAGAGCCTACGAGCAGTACTTC.

V and J are TRBV12-3 or TRBV12-4 and TRBJ1-1, with TRBD1 matching over 7 bases. The CDR3 is made up of 15 amino acids. V was pared by 0 bases and J by 1 base, with 2 bases of the junction left unmatched. CDR3 in DNA: TGTGCCAGCAGTTTAGCGGACAGGACGAACACTGAAGCTTTCTTT. The encoded protein is CASSLADRTNTEAFF.

The V gene is TRBV7-9, the J gene TRBJ2-2; D not certain. The CDR3 is 17 amino acids. The V end lost 5 bases, the J end lost 6 bases, and 22 bases lay between the germline ends. Germline assignment: CDR1 SEHNR and CDR2 FQNEAQ (reference sequence). Here the CDR3 DNA reads TGTGCCAGCAGCCCAGACTGGTCCTTGTTATACGCCGGGGAGCTGTTTTTT. The encoded protein is CASSPDWSLLYAGELFF.

In this sample, this clonotype turned up a few times. This chain joins TRBV20-1 and TRBJ2-1, with 14 positions matching TRBD2. Germline assignment: CDR1 DFQATT and CDR2 SNEGSKA (reference sequence). The V gene end was trimmed by 2 bases and the J gene end by 7 bases; junction bases not matched to a gene: 10. This CDR3 region has 17 residues. The CDR3 DNA reads TGCAGTGCTAGAAGACTAGCGGGAGGGACATACAATAATGAGCAGTTCTTC. Translating it yields CSARRLAGGTYNNEQFF.

V usage is TRBV11-1 and J usage is TRBJ2-3; D possibly corresponds to TRBD2 (5 bases). The CDR3 consists of 13 residues. CDR1 is SGHAT and CDR2 is FQDESV in the germline V gene (reference sequence). Trimming stripped 4 bases from V and 6 bases from J, with 11 bases between. This CDR3 reads CASSSRTADTQYF. CDR3 bases: TGTGCCAGCAGCTCCAGGACTGCGGATACGCAGTATTTT.

Only a few counts were recorded for this clonotype. This chain connects TRBV9 to TRBJ1-1; tentatively, D is TRBD1 (6 bases). CDR1 is SGDLS, CDR2 YYNGEE, per germline. CDR3 length equals 16 residues. V lost 4 bases, J lost 4 bases, and 20 bases lay in between. Here the CDR3 DNA reads TGTGCCAGCAGCCCCCAACGAGGGGGGGTCGGCACTGAAGCTTTCTTT. Its protein product is CASSPQRGGVGTEAFF.

The V gene is TRBV20-1, the J gene TRBJ1-2; D possibly corresponds to TRBD1 (5 bases). Germline-derived CDR1 and CDR2 are DFQATT and SNEGSKA (reference sequence). The V and J ends lost 6 bases and 4 bases respectively, with 15 bases between them. This CDR3 spans 13 amino acids. This chain's CDR3 is CSAKGSTGYGYTF. Written as DNA, the CDR3 is TGCAGTGCCAAGGGGTCAACAGGCTATGGCTACACCTTC.

This clonotype has only a few counts. This chain uses TRBV7-9 with TRBJ2-1; D not certain. V dropped 4 bases and J dropped 0 bases, with 10 bases sitting between them. The CDR3 sequence is 15 residues long. CDR1 is SEHNR and CDR2 is FQNEAQ in the germline V gene (reference sequence). As DNA, the CDR3 is TGTGCCAGCAGCTCATCGATTAGCTCCTACAATGAGCAGTTCTTC. This translates into CASSSSISSYNEQFF.

This clonotype was picked up a small number of times. The chain carries TRBV28 and TRBJ1-2; D remains unclear. The CDR3 sequence is 12 residues long. Germline lookup yields CDR1 MDHEN and CDR2 SYDVKM. V dropped 6 bases and J dropped 3 bases, with 8 bases sitting between them. The CDR3 nucleotides read TGTGCCAGCAGGGGTCCTTACTATGGCTACACCTTC. This codes for CASRGPYYGYTF.

This clonotype was detected ten times or more. V usage is TRBV29-1 and J usage is TRBJ2-1; 7 bases are shared with TRBD2. Germline lookup yields CDR1 SQVTM and CDR2 ANQGSEA. The CDR3 sequence is 14 residues long. The V and J ends lost 6 bases and 3 bases, in that order; junction bases with no gene match: 8. The DNA of the CDR3 is TGCAGCGTCGCCCCCAGCGGGATCTACAATGAGCAGTTCTTC. Translation: CSVAPSGIYNEQFF.

This clonotype was counted many times. The chain links TRBV12-3 or TRBV12-4 to TRBJ2-1, with D perhaps assigned TRBD1 or TRBD2 (5 bases each). V dropped 5 bases and J dropped 12 bases, with 20 bases sitting between them. The CDR3 loop spans 14 amino acids. The CDR3 sequence: CASSPGTRLRGQFF. The CDR3 DNA follows: TGTGCCAGCAGTCCTGGGACGCGGCTGAGGGGGCAGTTCTTC.

This clonotype was seen only a few times. The chain combines TRBV11-2 with TRBJ2-1; 8 nucleotides agree with TRBD2. Germline V gives CDR1 SGHAT, CDR2 FQNNGV. J gave up 5 bases and V 4 bases, and 16 bases lay outside the gene matches. The CDR3 is made up of 18 amino acids. CDR3 DNA: TGTGCCAGCAGCTCCAGGGCCAGACTAGCGCTAAAGGACAATGAGCAGTTCTTC. This gives the protein CASSSRARLALKDNEQFF.

This chain uses TRBV6-5 with TRBJ2-3, with a possible D match to TRBD1 (6 bases). V was cut by 4 bases and J by 1 base, with 15 bases left in between. The CDR3 consists of 16 residues. The germline gives CDR1 MNHEY, CDR2 SVGAGI. The CDR3, as DNA: TGTGCCAGCAGTTCAGGTCTCAGGACAGGCACAGATACGCAGTATTTT. Translating it yields CASSSGLRTGTDTQYF.

The chain employs TRBV20-1 and TRBJ2-5; 12 bases match TRBD2. Germline CDR1 is DFQATT and CDR2 is SNEGSKA (reference sequence). CDR3 length: 14 amino acids. Losses at the gene ends were 5 bases for V and 5 bases for J; bases not matched to a gene: 6. The CDR3 protein is CSASGTSGYETQYF. CDR3 sequence (DNA): TGCAGTGCTTCAGGGACTAGCGGGTACGAGACCCAGTACTTC.

The rearrangement links TRBV7-6 to TRBJ2-2; no definite D call. Per germline, CDR1 SGHVS and CDR2 FNYEAQ. The CDR3 runs 12 residues. Trimming removed 3 bases at V and 4 bases at J, with 3 bases between. CDR3 bases: TGTGCCAGCAGCTTTACCACCGGGGAGCTGTTTTTT. Translating gives CASSFTTGELFF.

This sequence joins TRBV20-1 and TRBJ2-1; D gene uncertain. The germline gives CDR1 DFQATT, CDR2 SNEGSKA (reference sequence). The CDR3 is 15 amino acids. The V gene lost 0 bases and the J gene lost 4 bases, with 13 bases spanning the gap. The CDR3 sequence is CSARDVDSKYNEQFF. Here the CDR3 DNA reads TGCAGTGCTAGAGACGTTGACTCCAAATACAATGAGCAGTTCTTC.

The genes are TRBV12-3 or TRBV12-4 and TRBJ2-2; 10 nucleotides line up with TRBD2. Trimming took 6 bases from V and 0 from J; bases not matched to a gene: 1. The CDR3 loop spans 15 amino acids. The CDR3 nucleotides read TGTGCCAGCAGGGGGACTAGCGCGAACACCGGGGAGCTGTTTTTT. It specifies CASRGTSANTGELFF.

J is TRBJ2-2 and V is TRBV20-1; D uncertain. CDR1 is DFQATT, CDR2 SNEGSKA, per germline (reference sequence). The CDR3 extends over 14 amino acids. V shed 0 bases and J shed 1 base, with 6 bases lying between them. The CDR3 protein is CSARDYGNTGELFF. In DNA form, the CDR3 reads TGCAGTGCTAGAGATTACGGGAACACCGGGGAGCTGTTTTTT.

This chain links TRBV12-3 or TRBV12-4 with TRBJ2-1, with 9 bases identical to TRBD2. The CDR3 sequence is 15 residues long. The junction had 12 bases not matched to a gene; V was cut back by 5 bases and J by 10 bases. The chain's CDR3 is CASSPRSGLAWEQFF. CDR3 DNA sequence: TGTGCCAGCAGTCCCCGTTCGGGACTAGCATGGGAGCAGTTCTTC.

This clonotype was observed a handful of times. The V gene is TRBV24-1, the J gene TRBJ2-3; TRBD1 or TRBD2 may be the D gene (5 bases each). Deletions cut 4 bases from V and 4 bases from J, with 20 bases between. The CDR3 loop spans 17 amino acids. Germline-derived CDR1 and CDR2 are KGHDR and SFDVKD. The CDR3: CATSEAHAGSFADTQYF. CDR3 in DNA: TGTGCCACCAGTGAAGCACACGCAGGGAGCTTTGCAGATACGCAGTATTTT.

This sequence joins TRBV6-5 and TRBJ2-7, with a possible D match to TRBD1 (5 bases). Trimming removed 0 bases from V and 2 bases from J, with 14 bases in between. Germline V gene lookup returns CDR1 MNHEY and CDR2 SVGAGI. The CDR3 extends over 16 amino acids. As DNA, the CDR3 is TGTGCCAGCAGTTACTCGATCGCTACAGGAGCCTACGAGCAGTACTTC. This sequence encodes CASSYSIATGAYEQYF.

CDR3 sequence (DNA): TGTGCCAGCACCTCCGGGACAGGGAACTATGGCTACACCTTC. Amino acid sequence: CASTSGTGNYGYTF. The genes are TRBV7-9 and TRBJ1-2, with 9 bases identical to TRBD1. Germline V gives CDR1 SEHNR, CDR2 FQNEAQ (reference sequence). The V segment lost 7 bases and the J segment 2 bases; nucleotides outside the gene matches: 5. The CDR3 has 14 residues.

This chain links TRBV3-1 with TRBJ2-1; 15 bases line up with TRBD2. V shed 4 bases and J 4 bases; nucleotides not matched to a gene: 5. The CDR3 consists of 17 residues. The V gene's germline CDR1 is LGHDT and CDR2 YNNKEL (reference sequence). The chain's CDR3 is CASSPWGTSGGYNEQFF. In DNA, the CDR3 is TGTGCCAGCAGCCCTTGGGGGACTAGCGGGGGGTACAATGAGCAGTTCTTC.

In this sample, this clonotype turned up a few times. The J gene is TRBJ2-1, the V gene TRBV12-3 or TRBV12-4, with D unclear. The length of the CDR3 is 14 residues. Trimming shortened V by 6 bases and J by 2 bases, and 11 bases separated the two germline ends. For the CDR3, the DNA is TGTGCCAGCAGAAACGAAGGAACCTACAATGAGCAGTTCTTC. It is translated as CASRNEGTYNEQFF.

This clonotype was observed a few times. This chain connects TRBV10-2 to TRBJ2-1; 8 positions match TRBD2. The germline V gene has CDR1 WSHSY and CDR2 SAAADI. With V trimmed by 6 bases and J by 7 bases, 8 bases remained unmatched. CDR3 size: 14 residues. The CDR3 protein is CASSLIAGRNEQFF. CDR3 sequence (DNA): TGCGCCAGCAGCCTAATAGCGGGGAGGAATGAGCAGTTCTTC.

There are many counts of this clonotype. The chain links TRBV25-1 to TRBJ2-1; perhaps TRBD2 as D (6 bases). Looked up from germline, CDR1 is MGHDK and CDR2 is SYGVNS. The CDR3 has 15 residues. Trimming took 5 bases from V and 0 from J, leaving 11 bases between them. CDR3 in DNA: TGTGCCAGCAGTTTGTTGGGGGGCTCCTACAATGAGCAGTTCTTC. This translates into CASSLLGGSYNEQFF.

This clonotype came up a few times. The rearrangement joins TRBV12-3 or TRBV12-4 to TRBJ2-5; D remains unclear. The CDR3 contains 13 residues. The V gene lost 3 bases and the J gene lost 5 bases, with 10 bases spanning the gap. The CDR3 coding sequence is TGTGCCAGCAGTTTTTCGAAATGGGAGACCCAGTACTTC. Protein product: CASSFSKWETQYF.